This T cell receptor beta chain is from a study of PD-L1 blockade in urothelial cancer. Across the study: In terms of prior chemotherapy, patients had received 0 to 3 regimens. Blood was tested 3 weeks (second dose) and 6 weeks into treatment.

Losses at the gene ends were 1 base for V and 5 bases for J; bases not matched to a gene: 17. This CDR3 spans 20 amino acids. Per germline, CDR1 SNHLY and CDR2 FYNNEI. Assay used: immunoSEQ multiplex PCR; TCRdb lists only in-frame clones, some missing. The profile shows about 43,000 clones, around 90% of them singletons. V usage is TRBV2 and J usage is TRBJ2-1; 10 bases are a match to TRBD1. This receptor was identified in a woman aged 55-70 years with urothelial cancer. The specimen was PBMCs, collected around atezolizumab (anti-PD-L1) treatment. CDR3 DNA sequence: TGTGCCAGCAGTGAAGGGACAGGGGGATTGATCGGGAGGGGGAACAATGAGCAGTTCTTC. Translation gives CASSEGTGGLIGRGNNEQFF.